Sequencing of this T cell receptor beta chain was carried out in a study of response to subunit inactivated influenza vaccine (dated by TCRdb to the late 2010s). Describing the broader study: To follow how T cells responded to a trivalent subunit inactivated influenza vaccine, the researchers relied on deep quantitative profiling of the T cell receptor repertoire.

Preparation of the library involved RT-PCR. For sequencing, an Illumina HiSeq 2500 was employed. Starting from the raw public reads, TCRdb applied fastp trimming at Q25, assembled clones with MiXCR and retained in-frame beta chains. Rows are combined by CDR3 protein, so each entry shows the most common genes and DNA. Across this sample there are 500,000 to 600,000 distinct CDR3 sequences, with approximately 12% seen only once. The ten largest clones capture roughly a tenth of the sample. Worth noting for this clonotype: Its binding antigen is unknown. No clone much larger than this one lies a single base away; base qualities are absent.

Beyond this particular receptor, the publication reports: The authors suggested that each seasonal influenza vaccination may recruit only a limited number of new T cells.

Sample: PBMCs from blood, taken on the day of vaccination. This clonotype was obtained from a man aged 50-59 years who received an inactivated influenza vaccine. Donor details come from another sample of the same person, matched by shared clones.

The DNA sequence is TGTGCCAGCAGTTTAAATGGCCCGGGACTAGCGATCTCCTACAATGAGCAGTTCTTC. This encodes CASSLNGPGLAISYNEQFF. The chain couples TRBV27 to TRBJ2-1; 10 junctional bases match TRBD2. Germline trimming: 2 bases from V, 0 bases from J; junction bases outside gene matches: 10. The CDR3 runs 19 residues from the cysteine to the phenylalanine. Only the CDR3 part of the read is kept: 57 bases, read in frame from the first base. Sequences MNHEY (CDR1) and SMNVEV (CDR2) are obtained from the germline V gene (reference sequence).